Sequencing of this T cell receptor (beta chain) was carried out in a study of T cells in pancreatic ductal adenocarcinoma. The selected patients with pancreatic ductal adenocarcinoma had surgery but no neoadjuvant therapy. Assay used: immunoSEQ multiplex PCR; TCRdb lists only in-frame clones, some missing. Seen here are roughly 100,000 clones, about 95% observed once, and the top ten hold about 3.4%. Germline V gene sequence: CDR1 LNHDA, CDR2 SQIVND (reference sequence). There are 17 residues in the CDR3. V lost 7 bases to trimming and J lost 0 bases; unmatched junction nucleotides: 12. Findings and limits, study-wide: No significant tumor-blood clonality difference; means were about 0.12 and 0.07. Comparisons of tumor and blood clonality may show falsely lower tumor diversity.

With respect to this clone: The antigen remains undetermined.

The clonotype was recovered from a human donor with pancreatic ductal adenocarcinoma. The chain links TRBV19 to TRBJ2-4, with 7 bases matching TRBD1. The material sequenced was PBMCs. CDR3 DNA: TGTGCCAGTAAGAGGACAGGTGGATTGGAAGCCAAAAACATTCAGTACTTC. Its protein is CASKRTGGLEAKNIQYF.